Listed here are 25 T cell receptor beta chains from one sample, sequenced in a study of blood T cell repertoires in COVID-19. This table comes from immunoSEQ multiplex PCR, and its TCRdb copy is limited to in-frame clones, with some not included. Here the sample spans over 250,000 clones, 85% to 90% being singletons. The specimen sequenced was peripheral blood. All receptors derive from a woman aged 45-65 years with COVID-19, enrolled during active disease.

The sample holds one count of this clone. CDR3 nucleotide sequence: TGTGCCAGCAGGACTAGCGGGGGAAAAGATACGCAGTATTTT. Translated: CASRTSGGKDTQYF. The V and J genes are TRBV28 and TRBJ2-3; 12 bases are a match to TRBD2. There are 14 residues in the CDR3. With 6 bases clipped from V and 5 bases from J, the junction kept 3 bases outside the gene matches. CDR1 MDHEN and CDR2 SYDVKM come from the germline V gene.

This chain connects TRBV2 to TRBJ1-6, with 7 bases identical to TRBD1. The CDR3 covers 15 residues. The germline CDR1 and CDR2 sequences are SNHLY and FYNNEI. Trimming cost V 11 bases and J 6 bases; bases outside gene matches: 13. The CDR3 is CAAREGAGPNSPLHF. The CDR3, as DNA: TGTGCCGCCCGGGAGGGGGCTGGACCTAATTCACCCCTCCACTTT.

This chain connects TRBV19 to TRBJ1-1; no clear D. The CDR3 has 15 amino acids. Trimming stripped 3 bases from V and 1 base from J, with 12 bases between. CDR1 is LNHDA, CDR2 SQIVND, per germline (reference sequence). The CDR3 loop reads CASSIRDTPNTEAFF. In DNA form, the CDR3 reads TGTGCCAGTAGTATTAGAGACACCCCGAACACTGAAGCTTTCTTT.

The rearrangement links TRBV30 to TRBJ1-5; D may be TRBD1 (6 bases). Trimming removed 3 bases from V and 3 bases from J, with 12 bases in between. The CDR3 sequence is 14 residues long. Germline V lookup: CDR1 GTSNPN, CDR2 SVGIG (reference sequence). CDR3 sequence (DNA): TGTGCCTGGAGCTCAGGGGCCCCCAATCAGCCCCAGCATTTT. Its translation is CAWSSGAPNQPQHF.

V and J are TRBV5-8 and TRBJ2-1; 9 nucleotides agree with TRBD2. Per germline, CDR1 SGHTS and CDR2 YDEGEE. This CDR3 spans 13 amino acids. Losses at the gene ends were 3 bases for V and 9 bases for J; bases not matched to a gene: 4. CDR3 loop: CASSSQLAGEQFF. CDR3 bases: TGTGCCAGCAGCTCGCAACTAGCGGGTGAGCAGTTCTTC.

As DNA, the CDR3 is TGCGCCAGCCACTTCGGGACAGGGGGGGTAGTTGAGCAGTTCTTC. Protein: CASHFGTGGVVEQFF. The chain is built from TRBV5-1 and TRBJ2-1; 11 bases agree with TRBD1. Germline V gives CDR1 SGHRS, CDR2 YFSETQ. The CDR3 has 15 amino acids. J was trimmed by 9 bases and V by 7 bases; bases with no gene match: 12. The variable domain in full, with the rest retrieved from reference TRBV5-1 and TRBJ2-1, is KAGVTQTPRYLIKTRGQQVTLSCSPISGHRSVSWYQQTPGQGLQFLFEYFSETQRNKGNFPGRFSGRQFSNSRSEMNVSTLELGDSALYLCASHFGTGGVVEQFFGPGTRLTVL.

V gene TRBV2 combines with J gene TRBJ2-2; TRBD1 agrees at 7 bases. V dropped 6 bases and J dropped 1; count of bases not matched to a gene: 14. The V gene's germline CDR1 is SNHLY and CDR2 FYNNEI. There are 18 residues in the CDR3. CDR3 sequence (DNA): TGTGCCAGCAGGGCCCTGTTGTTTAGGACAGGGAACACCGGGGAGCTGTTTTTT. Its protein is CASRALLFRTGNTGELFF.

This chain links TRBV6-2 or TRBV6-3 with TRBJ1-2; D is ambiguous. The V gene's germline CDR1 is MNHEY and CDR2 SVGEGT. V lost 0 bases and J 7 bases, leaving 9 bases between the germline ends. The CDR3 covers 13 residues. CDR3 in amino acids: CASSYSPPGGYTF. For the CDR3, the DNA is TGTGCCAGCAGTTACTCGCCCCCGGGTGGCTACACCTTC.

This chain uses TRBV19 with TRBJ1-2, with 7 bases that match TRBD1. The ends lost 1 base at V and 5 bases at J; junction bases unmatched: 7. Germline V gives CDR1 LNHDA, CDR2 SQIVND (reference sequence). The CDR3 has 15 residues. The CDR3 DNA is TGTGCCAGTAGTATAGGACAGGGAGGATGGTATGGCTACACCTTC. The encoded protein is CASSIGQGGWYGYTF.

The rearrangement uses TRBV7-6 and TRBJ1-3; D might be TRBD1 (5 bases). V was cut by 2 bases and J by 0 bases, with 17 bases left in between. The CDR3 contains 18 residues. Germline V CDR1 and CDR2: SGHVS, FNYEAQ. The CDR3 DNA is TGTGCCAGCAGCTTAAGCAGGGCCTCCTCGAGCTCTGGAAACACCATATATTTT. Its translation: CASSLSRASSSSGNTIYF.

V is TRBV4-1 and J is TRBJ2-5, with 9 bases identical to TRBD2. Trimming removed 0 bases from V and 1 base from J; junction bases left unmatched: 12. The germline CDR1 and CDR2 sequences are MGHRA and YSYEKL. The CDR3 consists of 19 residues. CDR3 nucleotides: TGCGCCAGCAGCCAAGATAGAACTTCTAGCGGGAATGGCCAAGAGACCCAGTACTTC. Protein: CASSQDRTSSGNGQETQYF.

The genes are TRBV19 and TRBJ2-1; 9 bases line up with TRBD2. The CDR3 extends over 14 amino acids. Trimming cost V 6 bases and J 10 bases; bases outside gene matches: 10. CDR1 LNHDA and CDR2 SQIVND come from the germline V gene (reference sequence). As DNA, the CDR3 is TGTGCCAGTAGCAGACTAGCGGCTATAGGGGAGCAGTTCTTC. This sequence encodes CASSRLAAIGEQFF.

V usage is TRBV5-4 and J usage is TRBJ2-4; 9 nucleotides line up with TRBD1. Germline values: CDR1 SGHNT, CDR2 YYREEE (reference sequence). The V segment lost 4 bases and the J segment 1 base; nucleotides outside the gene matches: 6. The CDR3 has 16 residues. The CDR3 nucleotides read TGTGCCAGCAGCGGAGGGACAGGGAGGGCCAAAAACATTCAGTACTTC. Amino acids: CASSGGTGRAKNIQYF.

This rearrangement joins TRBV11-2 to TRBJ2-7; D remains unclear. The V end was cut by 4 bases, the J end by 2 bases, with 15 bases between. The CDR3 runs 15 residues. From germline, CDR1 is SGHAT and CDR2 FQNNGV. The CDR3: CASSSSLDLAYEQYF. As DNA, the CDR3 is TGTGCCAGCAGCTCCTCACTCGACTTAGCCTACGAGCAGTACTTC.

This chain links TRBV4-1 with TRBJ2-3; 8 bases map to TRBD1. Germline lookup yields CDR1 MGHRA and CDR2 YSYEKL. The CDR3 length is 17 residues. Trimming removed 0 bases from V and 7 bases from J; junction bases left unmatched: 12. The CDR3: CASSQEVVRDRPYTQYF. The CDR3 coding sequence is TGCGCCAGCAGCCAAGAAGTGGTGCGGGACAGGCCCTATACGCAGTATTTT.

This chain's CDR3 is CASSPNEWGVNTEAFF. The CDR3 region has the DNA TGTGCCAGCAGTCCCAATGAGTGGGGGGTGAACACTGAAGCTTTCTTT. The chain employs TRBV2 and TRBJ1-1; D may be TRBD1 (5 bases). V shed 5 bases and J shed 0 bases, with 16 bases lying between them. This CDR3 contains 16 residues. The germline gives CDR1 SNHLY, CDR2 FYNNEI.

This chain uses TRBV7-3 with TRBJ1-1; a weak D match, TRBD1 (6 bases). V was trimmed by 0 bases and J by 11 bases, leaving 13 bases between them. Germline V gene data show CDR1 as SGHTA and CDR2 as FQGTGA. This CDR3 has 13 residues. CDR3 residues: CASSLTVDRMAFF. The CDR3 region has the DNA TGTGCCAGCAGCTTAACCGTTGACAGGATGGCTTTCTTT.

This rearrangement joins TRBV21-1 to TRBJ1-4; the table assigns TRBD1, which was not confirmed against the DNA. TRBV21-1 is a known pseudogene. CDR3 length equals 16 residues. CDR3 nucleotides: TGTGCCAGCAGCACCCTCCCAGGGGGCCTTAATGAAAAACTGTTTTTT. Translated: CASSTLPGGLNEKLFF.

The V call is TRBV19, the J call TRBJ2-3; 7 bases agree with TRBD2. V dropped 1 base and J dropped 2; count of bases not matched to a gene: 9. Looked up from germline, CDR1 is LNHDA and CDR2 is SQIVND (reference sequence). This CDR3 is built from 17 residues. The CDR3 nucleotides read TGTGCCAGTAGTATAGCGGCGGGAGCGAAAAACACAGATACGCAGTATTTT. Encoded protein: CASSIAAGAKNTDTQYF.

This rearrangement joins TRBV18 to TRBJ2-7; 9 nucleotides agree with TRBD1. The trim removed 5 bases at V and 4 bases at J, leaving 6 bases unmatched. CDR3 size: 14 residues. Germline CDR1 is KGHSH and CDR2 is LQKENI. The CDR3 nucleotides are TGTGCCAGCTCAGCGGACAGGGGATTTTACGAGCAGTACTTC. Its translation: CASSADRGFYEQYF.

The V and J genes are TRBV19 and TRBJ1-1; TRBD1 is a possible D gene (5 bases). The ends were cut back, 1 base at V and 1 base at J, with 13 bases in the middle. The CDR3 loop spans 16 amino acids. CDR1 and CDR2 (germline): LNHDA, SQIVND (reference sequence). CDR3 coding DNA: TGTGCCAGTAGTATAGCGGCAGGGCATTCGAACACTGAAGCTTTCTTT. This codes for CASSIAAGHSNTEAFF.

This rearrangement joins TRBV6-2 or TRBV6-3 to TRBJ1-1; D not resolved. This CDR3 contains 14 residues. V shed 2 bases and J shed 3 bases, with 10 bases lying between them. Germline V gene data show CDR1 as MNHEY and CDR2 as SVGEGT. CDR3 sequence (DNA): TGTGCCAGCAGTTACATGTGGTCGGACACTGAAGCTTTCTTT. Amino acids: CASSYMWSDTEAFF.

V usage is TRBV4-2 and J usage is TRBJ2-5; D not resolved. In germline, CDR1 is LGHNA, CDR2 YNFKEQ. V gave up 0 bases and J gave up 4 bases, with 9 bases separating them. This CDR3 comprises 14 residues. This CDR3 reads CASSQDPQVETQYF. CDR3 nucleotide sequence: TGTGCCAGCAGCCAAGATCCCCAGGTAGAGACCCAGTACTTC.

The chain uses TRBV25-1 and TRBJ1-2; 7 positions agree with TRBD1. The CDR3 has 14 amino acids. The germline CDR1 and CDR2 sequences are MGHDK and SYGVNS. Trimming took 6 bases from V and 7 from J; bases not matched to a gene: 11. CDR3 region: CASSQGQFSSGYTF. CDR3 nucleotide sequence: TGTGCCAGCAGCCAGGGACAGTTTTCGAGTGGCTACACCTTC.

This chain joins TRBV19 and TRBJ2-2; 8 nucleotides agree with TRBD1. V was clipped by 10 bases and J by 5 bases; unmatched bases: 12. Germline values: CDR1 LNHDA, CDR2 SQIVND (reference sequence). The CDR3 sequence is 15 residues long. The CDR3 sequence: CATIPPRGRTGELFF. The CDR3 DNA is TGTGCCACTATCCCCCCCAGGGGGCGGACCGGGGAGCTGTTTTTT.